Listed below are T cell receptor beta chains from one sample, sequenced in a study of cytomegalovirus exposure and HLA in healthy donors. Method: immunoSEQ multiplex PCR; TCRdb's copy keeps in-frame clones and lacks some. Of under 200,000 clones listed, about 76% are singletons. Source material: PBMCs. The source is a male donor in good health and CMV-seropositive. CDR3s include the opening cysteine and the closing phenylalanine or tryptophan. Clone sizes are given selectively: once, few, many, or a class where the clone is expanded.

clone_size j_call v_call cdr3_aa
few TRBJ1-1 TRBV27 CASSGRADTEAFF
NA TRBJ2-3 TRBV9 CASSGVGGGAGDTQYF
NA TRBJ2-7 TRBV11-2 CASSLDHWATGKFAYEQYF
once TRBJ1-3 TRBV19 CASSAQGSSGNTIYF
once TRBJ2-3 TRBV6-5 CASSSGREGPRDTQYF
NA TRBJ2-3 TRBV2 CASSPLAGGPPGTDTQYF
NA TRBJ2-1 TRBV6-5 CASSIGETTYNEQFF
few TRBJ1-5 TRBV21-1 CASSPQNRGGGRGGNQPQHF
NA TRBJ2-3 TRBV7-9 CASSTGLAGVPRTDTQYF
NA TRBJ2-1 TRBV4-1 CASSQFGASGGSSYNEQFF
NA TRBJ1-6 TRBV15 CATSRAGNGNSPLHF